This T cell receptor beta chain was sequenced for a study of tissue T cells after allogeneic stem cell transplantation. Findings and limits, study-wide: Shared clones across patients were few; motif clustering revealed tissue-specific shared signatures.

Concerning this clone: The antigen remains undetermined. Here the gene names and germline are mouse.

Method: immunoSEQ multiplex PCR; TCRdb's copy keeps in-frame clones and lacks some. The data show about 17,000 clones, with approximately 70% seen just once and just over 0.9% held by the top ten. This TCR was sampled from a female BALB/c mouse in good health. These mice share the MHC haplotype H2-d. Input material: spleen.

The CDR3 sequence is CASNRDWGRNTLYF. The sequenced part of the CDR3 DNA is TGTGCCAGCAACCGGGACTGGGGGAGGAACACCTTGTAC. The rearrangement joins TRBV13-1 to TRBJ2-4; 11 bases match TRBD2. The read ends 1 residue early relative to the CDR3; the germline J gene fills the gap. The CDR3 is 14 residues long. V dropped 6 bases and J dropped 6; count of bases not matched to a gene: 6. The germline V gene has CDR1 NSHNY and CDR2 SYGAGN.